These 5 T cell receptor beta chains originate from one sample sequenced in a study of cytomegalovirus exposure and HLA in healthy donors (dated by TCRdb to about 2017). Library preparation was by the immunoSEQ multiplex PCR assay. The multiplex PCR relied on a mix of 60 forward primers for TCR Vbeta segments and 13 reverse primers for TCR Jbeta segments. Entries here come from immuneACCESS through TCRdb and include only in-frame sequences with V and J called. Some clones fail to appear in such tables; in the studies checked, an unresolved V gene covers under half of the shortfall, and the cause of the remainder is unknown. The sample table holds 110,000 or so clones, of which 65% to 90% were seen once. The ten top clones hold 6.9% of the sample. Sequenced input: PBMCs. The receptor source for this set is a man aged 25 to 40 in good health and CMV-seropositive.

The J gene is TRBJ2-5, the V gene TRBV7-2; 9 bases are shared with TRBD1. The CDR3 covers 15 residues. Germline V CDR1 and CDR2: SGHTA, FQGNSA. V dropped 6 bases and J dropped 4; count of bases not matched to a gene: 9. The CDR3, as DNA: TGTGCCAGCAGGGGGGACAGGGCAAGCCCAGAGACCCAGTACTTC. This gives the protein CASRGDRASPETQYF.

In its sample, this clone was seen once. The chain employs TRBV18 and TRBJ2-3, with TRBD2 matching over 11 bases. V dropped 3 bases and J dropped 0; count of bases not matched to a gene: 11. There are 19 residues in the CDR3. Germline V CDR1 and CDR2: KGHSH, LQKENI. The CDR3 DNA reads as TGTGCCAGCTCACCGATGGAAACTAGCGGGGGATCCAGCACAGATACGCAGTATTTT. Its protein is CASSPMETSGGSSTDTQYF.

The chain recombines TRBV5-1 with TRBJ1-6; 10 bases line up with TRBD1. V trimming: 6 bases; J trimming: 10 bases; junction bases outside the gene matches: 7. Per germline, CDR1 SGHRS and CDR2 YFSETQ. The CDR3 spans 14 residues. CDR3 nucleotides: TGCGCCAGCAAGTCCCGGGACAGGGGCTCACCCCTCCACTTT. It codes for CASKSRDRGSPLHF.

CDR3 loop: CASSLGTSGGYEQYF. The CDR3 coding sequence is TGTGCCAGCAGCTTAGGGACTAGCGGGGGTTACGAGCAGTACTTC. The V and J genes are TRBV7-6 and TRBJ2-7, with 13 bases fitting TRBD2. The CDR3 runs 15 residues. Trimming cost V 1 base and J 4 bases; bases outside gene matches: 1. Germline values: CDR1 SGHVS, CDR2 FNYEAQ.

The V call is TRBV19, the J call TRBJ1-4, with D perhaps TRBD1 (5 bases). The CDR3 sequence is 17 residues long. Trimming cost V 5 bases and J 0 bases, with 16 bases left between them. In germline, CDR1 is LNHDA, CDR2 SQIVND (reference sequence). For the CDR3, the DNA is TGTGCCAGTAGTCCCGGGGGGGAGACCTCAACTAATGAAAAACTGTTTTTT. Translation gives CASSPGGETSTNEKLFF.